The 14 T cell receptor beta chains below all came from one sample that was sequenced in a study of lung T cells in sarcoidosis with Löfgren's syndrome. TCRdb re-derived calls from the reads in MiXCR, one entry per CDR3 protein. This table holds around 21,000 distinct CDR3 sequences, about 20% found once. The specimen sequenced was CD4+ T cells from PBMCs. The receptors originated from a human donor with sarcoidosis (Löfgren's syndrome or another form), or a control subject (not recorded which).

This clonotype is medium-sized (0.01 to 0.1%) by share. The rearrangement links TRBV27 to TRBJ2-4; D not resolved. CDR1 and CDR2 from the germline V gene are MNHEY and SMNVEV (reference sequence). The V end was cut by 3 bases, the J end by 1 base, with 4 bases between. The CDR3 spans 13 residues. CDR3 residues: CASSFSAKNIQYF. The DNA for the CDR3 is TGTGCCAGCAGTTTTTCGGCCAAAAACATTCAGTACTTC.

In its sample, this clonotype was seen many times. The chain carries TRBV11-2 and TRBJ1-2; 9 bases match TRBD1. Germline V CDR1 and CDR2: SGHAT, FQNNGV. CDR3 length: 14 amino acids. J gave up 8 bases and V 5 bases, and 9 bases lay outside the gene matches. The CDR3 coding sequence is TGTGCCAGCAGCCCCCGACAGGGGGGTCAGGGCTACACCTTC. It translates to CASSPRQGGQGYTF.

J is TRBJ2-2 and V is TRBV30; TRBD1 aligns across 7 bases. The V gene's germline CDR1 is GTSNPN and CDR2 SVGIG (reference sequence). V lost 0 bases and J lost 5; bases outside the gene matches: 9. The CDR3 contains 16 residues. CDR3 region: CAWSVPRTGRTGELFF. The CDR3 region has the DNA TGTGCCTGGAGTGTTCCGAGGACAGGTCGAACCGGGGAGCTGTTTTTT.

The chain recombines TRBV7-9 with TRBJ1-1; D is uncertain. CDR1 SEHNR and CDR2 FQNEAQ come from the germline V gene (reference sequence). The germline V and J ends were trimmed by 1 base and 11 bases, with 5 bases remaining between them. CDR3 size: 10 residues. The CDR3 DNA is TGTGCCAGCAGCTTAGTTGATGCTTTCTTT. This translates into CASSLVDAFF.

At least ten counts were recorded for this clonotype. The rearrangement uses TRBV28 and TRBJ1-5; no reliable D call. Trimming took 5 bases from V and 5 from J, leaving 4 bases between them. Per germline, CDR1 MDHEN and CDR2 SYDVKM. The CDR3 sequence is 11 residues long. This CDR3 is CASSHDQPQHF. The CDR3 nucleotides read TGTGCCAGCAGTCACGATCAGCCCCAGCATTTT.

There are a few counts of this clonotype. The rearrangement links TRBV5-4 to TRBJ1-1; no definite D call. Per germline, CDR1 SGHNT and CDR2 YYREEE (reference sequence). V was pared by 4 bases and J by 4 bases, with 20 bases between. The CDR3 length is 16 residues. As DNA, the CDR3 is TGTGCCAGCAGCCCCCCGGGCCCCCTCAGGACCACTGAAGCTTTCTTT. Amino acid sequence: CASSPPGPLRTTEAFF.

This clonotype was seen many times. The CDR3 region has the DNA TGTGCCAGCAGCTTGGGACCCCGAAATGAGCAGTTCTTC. Translating gives CASSLGPRNEQFF. The chain combines TRBV5-4 with TRBJ2-1, with D hard to call. Trimming took 0 bases from V and 7 from J, leaving 8 bases between them. Per the germline V gene, CDR1 is SGHNT and CDR2 is YYREEE (reference sequence). The CDR3 extends over 13 amino acids.

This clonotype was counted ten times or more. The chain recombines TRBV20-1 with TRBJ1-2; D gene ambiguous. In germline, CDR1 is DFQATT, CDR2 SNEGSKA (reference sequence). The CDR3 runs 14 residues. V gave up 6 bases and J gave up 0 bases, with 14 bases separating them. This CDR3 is CSATIPPSNYGYTF. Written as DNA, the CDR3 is TGCAGTGCCACAATCCCCCCGTCTAACTATGGCTACACCTTC.

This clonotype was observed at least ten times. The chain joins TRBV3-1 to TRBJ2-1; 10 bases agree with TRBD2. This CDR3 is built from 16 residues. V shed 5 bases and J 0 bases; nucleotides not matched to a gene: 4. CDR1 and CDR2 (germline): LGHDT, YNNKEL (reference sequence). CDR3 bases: TGTGCCAGCAGCGGAACTAGCGGGATCTCCTACAATGAGCAGTTCTTC. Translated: CASSGTSGISYNEQFF.

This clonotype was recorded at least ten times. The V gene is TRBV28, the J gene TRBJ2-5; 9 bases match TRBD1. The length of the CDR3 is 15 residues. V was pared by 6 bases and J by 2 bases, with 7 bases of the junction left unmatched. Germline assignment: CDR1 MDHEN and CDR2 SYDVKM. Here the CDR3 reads CASSTDRGTQETQYF. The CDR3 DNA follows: TGTGCCAGCAGCACAGACAGGGGGACTCAAGAGACCCAGTACTTC. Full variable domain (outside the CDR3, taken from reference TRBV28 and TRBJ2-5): DVKVTQSSRYLVKRTGEKVFLECVQDMDHENMFWYRQDPGLGLRLIYFSYDVKMKEKGDIPEGYSVSREKKERFSLILESASTNQTSMYLCASSTDRGTQETQYFGPGTRLLVL.

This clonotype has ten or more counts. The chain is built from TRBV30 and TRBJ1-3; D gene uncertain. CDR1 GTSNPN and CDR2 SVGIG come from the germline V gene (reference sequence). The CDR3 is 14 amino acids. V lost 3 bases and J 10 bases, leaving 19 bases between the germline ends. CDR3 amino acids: CAWSVWNTGGTIYF. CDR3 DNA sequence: TGTGCCTGGAGCGTATGGAACACCGGAGGGACCATATATTTT.

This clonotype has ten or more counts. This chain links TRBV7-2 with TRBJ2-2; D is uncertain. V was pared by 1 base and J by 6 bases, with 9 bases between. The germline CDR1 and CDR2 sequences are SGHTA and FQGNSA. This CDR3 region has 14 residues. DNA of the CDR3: TGTGCCAGCAGCTTAGTAATTACATCCGGGGAGCTGTTTTTT. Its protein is CASSLVITSGELFF.

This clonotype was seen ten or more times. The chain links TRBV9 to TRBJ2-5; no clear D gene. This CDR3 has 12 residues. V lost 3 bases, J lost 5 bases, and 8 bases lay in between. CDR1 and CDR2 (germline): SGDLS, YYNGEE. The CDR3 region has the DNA TGTGCCAGCAGCGCCGCCAGTGAGACCCAGTACTTC. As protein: CASSAASETQYF.

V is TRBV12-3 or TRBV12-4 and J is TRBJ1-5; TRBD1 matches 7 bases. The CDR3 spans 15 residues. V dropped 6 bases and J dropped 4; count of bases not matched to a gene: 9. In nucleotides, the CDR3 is TGTGCCAGCAGGGAACAGGGACAGTTTAATCAGCCCCAGCATTTT. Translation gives CASREQGQFNQPQHF.